Below, 22 T cell receptor beta chains from the same sample are listed, as sequenced in a study of blood T cell repertoires in COVID-19. Using immunoSEQ multiplex PCR, the repertoire was profiled, and TCRdb retains in-frame clones only, with some absent. The table has around 150,000 clones, approximately 84% seen once. The sample consisted of PBMCs or T cells enriched from blood (not recorded which). The origin of the receptors is a woman between 50 and 59 years old with acute COVID-19.

This sequence joins TRBV5-1 and TRBJ1-2; 7 nucleotides agree with TRBD1. Unmatched junction bases numbered 4, after V lost 0 bases and J lost 8 bases. The germline V gene encodes CDR1 SGHRS and CDR2 YFSETQ. The CDR3 sequence is 13 residues long. CDR3 DNA: TGCGCCAGCAGCTTGGACACACAGGGGGGCTACACCTTC. Amino acid sequence: CASSLDTQGGYTF.

Here the CDR3 reads CASSPGQGRNTIYF. In DNA, the CDR3 is TGTGCCAGCAGCCCGGGACAGGGACGAAACACCATATATTTT. The chain carries TRBV6-5 and TRBJ1-3, with 9 bases fitting TRBD1. This CDR3 comprises 14 residues. Germline V lookup: CDR1 MNHEY, CDR2 SVGAGI. Trimming cost V 6 bases and J 5 bases; bases outside gene matches: 5.

This clone was picked up one time. This rearrangement joins TRBV6-1 to TRBJ1-3, with D uncertain. Trimming left V 0 bases short and J 0 bases short, with 15 bases between. CDR1 and CDR2 from the germline V gene are MNHNS and SASEGT. CDR3 length: 18 residues. The CDR3 loop reads CASSEAWPAGNSGNTIYF. The CDR3 bases are TGTGCCAGCAGTGAAGCCTGGCCTGCAGGAAACTCTGGAAACACCATATATTTT.

The chain joins TRBV2 to TRBJ2-1; 10 positions match TRBD1. This CDR3 comprises 15 residues. Trimming took 2 bases from V and 7 from J; bases not matched to a gene: 5. Per germline, CDR1 SNHLY and CDR2 FYNNEI. DNA for the CDR3: TGTGCCAGCAGTGAACGGACAGGGGGTAGGAATGAGCAGTTCTTC. It specifies CASSERTGGRNEQFF.

The chain combines TRBV12-3 or TRBV12-4 with TRBJ2-7; D is perhaps TRBD2 (6 bases). This CDR3 spans 13 amino acids. Trimming removed 3 bases from V and 1 base from J, with 7 bases in between. CDR3 nucleotides: TGTGCCAGCAGTTTCGGGGGATCCTACGAGCAGTACTTC. As protein: CASSFGGSYEQYF.

The V gene is TRBV5-6, the J gene TRBJ2-7; D gene unclear. Germline lookup yields CDR1 SGHDT and CDR2 YYEEEE. Trimming left V 7 bases short and J 2 bases short, with 16 bases between. The CDR3 contains 14 residues. CDR3 in amino acids: CASGDVGFPYEQYF. CDR3 coding DNA: TGTGCCAGCGGAGATGTCGGGTTTCCCTACGAGCAGTACTTC.

The chain recombines TRBV7-3 with TRBJ2-2; 12 nucleotides agree with TRBD2. V trimming: 2 bases; J trimming: 7 bases; junction bases outside the gene matches: 11. The germline CDR1 and CDR2 sequences are SGHTA and FQGTGA. The CDR3 is made up of 18 amino acids. The DNA for the CDR3 is TGTGCCAGCAGCTTATCCCCGCTAGCGGGAGGGCCGATCGGGGAGCTGTTTTTT. Translated, it gives CASSLSPLAGGPIGELFF. Supplemented by reference TRBV7-3 and TRBJ2-2, the full variable domain reads GAGVSQTPSNKVTEKGKYVELRCDPISGHTALYWYRQSLGQGPEFLIYFQGTGAADDSGLPNDRFFAVRPEGSVSTLKIQRTERGDSAVYLCASSLSPLAGGPIGELFFGEGSRLTVL.

This clone was seen a single time. The chain couples TRBV3-1 (or the pseudogene TRBV3-2) to TRBJ2-7, with D perhaps TRBD1 (6 bases). Germline V gene data show CDR1 as LGHDT and CDR2 as YNNKEL (reference sequence). The CDR3 is 15 amino acids. The V gene lost 2 bases and the J gene lost 1 base, with 12 bases spanning the gap. The CDR3 reads CASSQSPDRSYEQYF. The CDR3 nucleotides are TGTGCCAGCAGCCAAAGCCCGGACAGATCCTACGAGCAGTACTTC.

In DNA form, the CDR3 reads TGTGCCAGTAGTGGACAGGGAGAGTCACCCCTCCACTTT. The encoded protein is CASSGQGESPLHF. J is TRBJ1-6 and V is TRBV19, with 8 positions matching TRBD1. Unmatched junction bases numbered 4, after V lost 5 bases and J lost 10 bases. The CDR3 is 13 residues long. CDR1 LNHDA and CDR2 SQIVND come from the germline V gene (reference sequence).

This chain connects TRBV5-1 to TRBJ2-7, with D perhaps TRBD1 (6 bases). This CDR3 spans 14 amino acids. Per the germline V gene, CDR1 is SGHRS and CDR2 is YFSETQ. The V and J ends lost 1 base and 5 bases respectively, with 13 bases between them. The CDR3 is CASSLFNGGNEQYF. The DNA of the CDR3 is TGCGCCAGCAGCTTGTTTAATGGGGGCAACGAGCAGTACTTC.

The rearrangement joins TRBV27 to TRBJ1-3; unclear D gene. The CDR3 runs 14 residues. The V gene's germline CDR1 is MNHEY and CDR2 SMNVEV (reference sequence). Trimming took off 7 bases at V and 4 bases at J, with 14 bases between the two ends. DNA for the CDR3: TGTGCCAGCATGGAGATCCTACTCGGAAACACCATATATTTT. It encodes CASMEILLGNTIYF.

The gene calls are TRBV27 and TRBJ1-1; D not resolved. Per the germline V gene, CDR1 is MNHEY and CDR2 is SMNVEV (reference sequence). V was pared by 5 bases and J by 0 bases, with 10 bases between. This CDR3 contains 14 residues. The CDR3 nucleotides read TGTGCCAGCAGTCTACAGCTTATGAACACTGAAGCTTTCTTT. Protein product: CASSLQLMNTEAFF.

In this sample, this clone turned up once. This chain links TRBV10-3 with TRBJ2-7, with D possibly being TRBD1 (5 bases). Looked up from germline, CDR1 is ENHRY and CDR2 is SYGVKD. CDR3 length equals 13 residues. Deletions cut 6 bases from V and 2 bases from J, with 11 bases between. CDR3 region: CAIRDIFPYEQYF. The CDR3 nucleotides are TGTGCCATCAGGGACATTTTCCCCTACGAGCAGTACTTC.

V and J are TRBV7-9 and TRBJ1-3; D call uncertain. CDR1 is SEHNR and CDR2 is FQNEAQ in the germline V gene (reference sequence). The CDR3 is made up of 13 amino acids. V shed 0 bases and J shed 7 bases, with 7 bases lying between them. DNA for the CDR3: TGTGCCAGCAGCTTAGCGCTTCGGAACACCATATATTTT. As protein: CASSLALRNTIYF.

This chain connects TRBV5-1 to TRBJ2-7, with 10 bases lining up with TRBD2. The CDR3 sequence is 15 residues long. Germline V CDR1 and CDR2: SGHRS, YFSETQ. The junction had 9 bases not matched to a gene; V was cut back by 9 bases and J by 0 bases. The CDR3 protein is CATQTASGSSYEQYF. DNA of the CDR3: TGCGCCACCCAAACCGCTAGCGGGAGCTCCTACGAGCAGTACTTC. Based on the CDR3 plus reference TRBV5-1 and TRBJ2-7, the full variable domain is KAGVTQTPRYLIKTRGQQVTLSCSPISGHRSVSWYQQTPGQGLQFLFEYFSETQRNKGNFPGRFSGRQFSNSRSEMNVSTLELGDSALYLCATQTASGSSYEQYFGPGTRLTVT.

The rearrangement uses TRBV6-2 or TRBV6-3 and TRBJ1-1; 8 nucleotides agree with TRBD1. V gave up 5 bases and J gave up 1 base; unmatched junction bases: 3. The CDR3 extends over 14 amino acids. Germline lookup yields CDR1 MNHEY and CDR2 SVGEGT. CDR3 protein: CASSNQGANTEAFF. Here the CDR3 DNA reads TGTGCCAGCAGTAATCAGGGGGCGAACACTGAAGCTTTCTTT.

This clone occurred once. The V and J genes are TRBV21-1 and TRBJ2-5; no DNA check was done on the table's D call, TRBD2. TRBV21-1 is flagged as a pseudogene. CDR3 size: 17 residues. This chain's CDR3 is CASSNQARLAGVETQYF. The CDR3 region has the DNA TGTGCCAGCAGCAACCAAGCCAGACTAGCGGGAGTAGAGACCCAGTACTTC.

The chain employs TRBV7-2 and TRBJ2-1, with D possibly TRBD1 on 5 matching bases. The V end was cut by 9 bases, the J end by 4 bases, with 16 bases between. The germline V gene encodes CDR1 SGHTA and CDR2 FQGNSA. The CDR3 is made up of 14 amino acids. The CDR3 region has the DNA TGTGCCAGGCCCGTGCGGTCAGGGTACAATGAGCAGTTCTTC. This codes for CARPVRSGYNEQFF.

The chain recombines TRBV2 with TRBJ1-6; no definite D call. The germline gives CDR1 SNHLY, CDR2 FYNNEI. The CDR3 covers 13 residues. Trimming removed 8 bases from V and 7 bases from J, with 12 bases in between. The CDR3 reads CASVGSSNSPLHF. Here the CDR3 DNA reads TGTGCCAGCGTGGGGAGTTCGAATTCACCCCTCCACTTT.

This clone has a handful of counts. The same CDR3 also results from other DNA sequences found in this sample. This rearrangement joins TRBV9 to TRBJ1-1; D is ambiguous. CDR1 is SGDLS and CDR2 is YYNGEE in the germline V gene. This CDR3 has 13 amino acids. Trimming took off 4 bases at V and 5 bases at J, with 12 bases between the two ends. As DNA, the CDR3 is TGTGCCAGCAGCCTCAGCGGTGGTACTGAAGCTTTCTTT. Its translation is CASSLSGGTEAFF.

The V and J genes are TRBV19 and TRBJ2-1; the D gene is possibly TRBD2 (6 bases). V was shortened by 0 bases and J by 4 bases, with 13 bases between the two germline ends. The germline gives CDR1 LNHDA, CDR2 SQIVND (reference sequence). The CDR3 runs to 16 residues. CDR3 DNA: TGTGCCAGTAGTATAGATCTGGGACTCGAGTACAATGAGCAGTTCTTC. It codes for CASSIDLGLEYNEQFF. Full variable domain (outside the CDR3, taken from reference TRBV19 and TRBJ2-1): DGGITQSPKYLFRKEGQNVTLSCEQNLNHDAMYWYRQDPGQGLRLIYYSQIVNDFQKGDIAEGYSVSREKKESFPLTVTSAQKNPTAFYLCASSIDLGLEYNEQFFGPGTRLTVL.

CDR3 sequence (DNA): TGTGCCAGTAACCCCAGGACAGGGGCCTTGAACACTGAAGCTTTCTTT. Amino acids: CASNPRTGALNTEAFF. The V and J genes are TRBV19 and TRBJ1-1; TRBD1 matches 9 bases. V trimming: 7 bases; J trimming: 0 bases; junction bases outside the gene matches: 9. This CDR3 has 16 amino acids. The germline V gene encodes CDR1 LNHDA and CDR2 SQIVND (reference sequence).